The 10 T cell receptor beta chains below all came from one sample that was sequenced in a study of T cell responses to AZD1222 COVID-19 vaccine. Method: immunoSEQ multiplex PCR; TCRdb's copy keeps in-frame clones and lacks some. There are about 140,000 clones in the sample; 70% to 90% occur only once, and approximately 5.4% lies in the top ten. The input for sequencing was peripheral blood, taken 28 days after the second AZD1222 dose. The receptors were gathered from an adult who received the AZD1222 COVID-19 vaccine.

This chain joins TRBV10-1 and TRBJ1-1, with a weak D call TRBD1 (6 bases). Trimming left V 6 bases short and J 6 bases short, with 14 bases between. CDR1 and CDR2 (germline): WNHNN, SYGVQD (reference sequence). There are 13 residues in the CDR3. The CDR3: CASRHDRYSEAFF. CDR3 nucleotide sequence: TGCGCCAGCAGGCACGACAGGTACTCTGAAGCTTTCTTT.

This clone was seen once. The J gene is TRBJ1-5, the V gene TRBV18; D not resolved. The V end was cut by 0 bases, the J end by 4 bases, with 4 bases between. The CDR3 extends over 13 amino acids. From germline, CDR1 is KGHSH and CDR2 LQKENI. The CDR3 protein is CASSPPGNQPQHF. CDR3 nucleotides: TGTGCCAGCTCACCACCGGGGAATCAGCCCCAGCATTTT.

CDR3 in amino acids: CAISGLGEGGSPLHF. CDR3 sequence (DNA): TGTGCCATCAGTGGTCTGGGGGAGGGCGGTTCACCCCTCCACTTT. The rearrangement links TRBV10-3 to TRBJ1-6; a possible D gene is TRBD1 (5 bases). V was trimmed by 4 bases and J by 9 bases, leaving 16 bases between them. From germline, CDR1 is ENHRY and CDR2 SYGVKD. The length of the CDR3 is 15 residues.

V is TRBV6-5 and J is TRBJ1-6; weak D call: TRBD1 (5 bases). The CDR3 sequence is 14 residues long. Germline-derived CDR1 and CDR2 are MNHEY and SVGAGI. V lost 8 bases and J 0 bases, leaving 8 bases between the germline ends. The CDR3 reads CASGTSSYNSPLHF. The CDR3 region has the DNA TGTGCCAGCGGGACGAGCTCCTATAATTCACCCCTCCACTTT.

The chain has TRBV24-1 and TRBJ2-2; tentatively, D is TRBD2 (7 bases). The CDR3 is 14 amino acids. V was trimmed by 10 bases and J by 0 bases, leaving 11 bases between them. Germline V CDR1 and CDR2: KGHDR, SFDVKD. CDR3 region: CATQGGANTGELFF. CDR3 nucleotide sequence: TGTGCCACGCAAGGGGGGGCGAACACCGGGGAGCTGTTTTTT.

This clone has only one observation. V and J are TRBV6-5 and TRBJ1-2; 8 bases align to TRBD1. J lost 8 bases, V lost 0 bases, and 5 bases had no gene match. The length of the CDR3 is 14 residues. Germline lookup yields CDR1 MNHEY and CDR2 SVGAGI. CDR3 DNA: TGTGCCAGCAGTTACTCGCCAGGGGGCTTCGGCTACACCTTC. Its protein is CASSYSPGGFGYTF.

This clone was counted between two and nine times. The V gene is TRBV16, the J gene TRBJ1-5, with D possibly being TRBD1 (6 bases). The CDR3 length is 15 residues. Germline CDR1 KGHSY, CDR2 FQNENV. Trimming left V 4 bases short and J 4 bases short, with 14 bases between. The CDR3 DNA reads TGTGCCAGCAGCCGCCGTTCAACAGGGAATCAGCCCCAGCATTTT. This encodes CASSRRSTGNQPQHF.

The chain carries TRBV6-5 and TRBJ2-1; weak D call: TRBD1 (6 bases). The CDR3 is 16 residues long. V was shortened by 3 bases and J by 2 bases, with 14 bases between the two germline ends. Germline CDR1 reads MNHEY; CDR2 reads SVGAGI. CDR3 sequence reads: CASSYTLGTTYNEQFF. CDR3 DNA sequence: TGTGCCAGCAGTTATACCCTAGGGACAACCTACAATGAGCAGTTCTTC.

This chain joins TRBV7-9 and TRBJ2-3; 9 positions match TRBD2. Germline values: CDR1 SEHNR, CDR2 FQNEAQ (reference sequence). Trimming removed 11 bases from V and 5 bases from J; junction bases left unmatched: 8. The CDR3 contains 13 residues. For the CDR3, the DNA is TGTGCCTTTGGGGGACTAGCTGGAGATACGCAGTATTTT. Translating gives CAFGGLAGDTQYF.

The V call is TRBV18, the J call TRBJ1-1; D gene unclear. V was shortened by 4 bases and J by 1 base, with 13 bases between the two germline ends. The CDR3 is 15 residues long. Germline V lookup: CDR1 KGHSH, CDR2 LQKENI. In DNA form, the CDR3 reads TGTGCCAGCTCACTCTTGGCCCCCACGAACACTGAAGCTTTCTTT. Translating it yields CASSLLAPTNTEAFF.